The rows below give T cell receptor beta chains drawn from one sample of a study of blood T cell repertoires in COVID-19. Assay used: immunoSEQ multiplex PCR; TCRdb lists only in-frame clones, some missing. The sample lists roughly 200,000 clones, 81% occurring once. Sequenced material: peripheral blood. The receptors come from a woman aged 80 or over with acute or convalescent COVID-19. Each CDR3 is given with its conserved first and last residue. The D gene is left open where the match is weak. Only part of the rows carry a size: once, few, many, or a class if the clone is expanded.

d_call clone_size j_call v_call cdr3_aa cdr3_nt
TRBD1 NA TRBJ1-5 TRBV30 CAWRSGTGPNQPQHF TGTGCCTGGAGATCTGGGACAGGGCCTAATCAGCCCCAGCATTTT
TRBD2 NA TRBJ2-3 TRBV2 CASRGAGVTDTQYF TGTGCCAGCAGGGGAGCGGGAGTGACAGATACGCAGTATTTT
NA once TRBJ2-5 TRBV18 CASSPPAQGRGTQYF TGTGCCAGCTCACCACCTGCGCAGGGTCGAGGTACCCAGTACTTC
TRBD1 NA TRBJ2-2 TRBV5-6 CASSLGTGKSGELFF TGTGCCAGCAGCTTAGGGACAGGGAAGTCCGGGGAGCTGTTTTTT
NA once TRBJ2-5 TRBV19 CASSTRRGPQETQYF TGTGCCAGTAGTACAAGGCGGGGCCCTCAAGAGACCCAGTACTTC
NA NA TRBJ2-7 TRBV6-5 CASTPGSSYEQYF TGTGCCAGCACCCCAGGAAGCTCCTACGAGCAGTACTTC
TRBD1 NA TRBJ1-2 TRBV30 CAWSVGQGVGYTF TGTGCCTGGAGTGTAGGACAGGGTGTGGGCTACACCTTC
TRBD2 NA TRBJ2-1 TRBV5-5 CASDASGGINEQFF TGTGCCAGCGACGCTAGCGGGGGAATCAATGAGCAGTTCTTC
NA NA TRBJ1-4 TRBV12-5 CASGLEGGAEKLFF TGTGCTAGTGGTTTGGAGGGGGGGGCTGAAAAACTGTTTTTT
TRBD2 NA TRBJ2-7 TRBV7-2 CASSLGSGGYSYEQYF TGTGCCAGCAGCTTAGGCTCGGGGGGGTACTCCTACGAGCAGTACTTC
NA NA TRBJ2-6 TRBV10-3 CAINPGVGGSSGANVLTF TGTGCCATCAATCCGGGGGTTGGGGGAAGCTCTGGGGCCAACGTCCTGACTTTC
TRBD2 NA TRBJ2-5 TRBV6-6 CASSTLGGIQETQYF TGTGCCAGCAGTACCCTCGGGGGGATCCAAGAGACCCAGTACTTC
TRBD1 NA TRBJ2-2 TRBV11-2 CASSLQGAAGELFF TGTGCCAGCAGCTTACAGGGGGCGGCCGGGGAGCTGTTTTTT
NA NA TRBJ2-5 TRBV7-8 CASSSGDGVETQYF TGTGCCAGCAGCTCCGGGGATGGGGTAGAGACCCAGTACTTC
NA few TRBJ1-1 TRBV12-5 CASGLEAALEGFF TGTGCTAGTGGCCTGGAGGCAGCCCTTGAGGGTTTCTTT
NA few TRBJ2-3 TRBV7-2 CASSSTGLGTDTQYF TGTGCCAGCAGCAGTACGGGTCTTGGAACAGATACGCAGTATTTT
TRBD1 NA TRBJ2-7 TRBV6-4 CASRETGLFLGQYF TGTGCCAGCAGGGAGACAGGGCTCTTCCTCGGGCAGTACTTC
TRBD2 NA TRBJ2-1 TRBV25-1 CASRGPQSGARGFF TGTGCCAGCAGGGGCCCCCAAAGCGGGGCCCGAGGGTTCTTC
NA NA TRBJ1-1 TRBV6-2/TRBV6-3 CASSYSKANTEAFF TGTGCCAGCAGTTACTCGAAAGCGAACACTGAAGCTTTCTTT
TRBD1 NA TRBJ2-1 TRBV7-6 CASSLGLGGLYNEQFF TGTGCCAGCAGCTTAGGGTTAGGGGGCTTATACAATGAGCAGTTCTTC
NA NA TRBJ2-7 TRBV21-1 CASNHRGPVEEQYF TGTGCCAGCAACCACAGGGGGCCGGTTGAGGAGCAGTACTTC
NA NA TRBJ1-5 TRBV7-8 CASSPSGGRNQPQHF TGTGCCAGCAGCCCCTCGGGGGGGCGGAATCAGCCCCAGCATTTT
NA NA TRBJ2-5 TRBV3-1/TRBV3-2 CASSQVELLQETQYF TGTGCCAGCAGCCAAGTGGAGCTACTCCAAGAGACCCAGTACTTC
TRBD1 NA TRBJ1-6 TRBV27 CASSLSMTGGNNSPLHF TGTGCCAGCAGTTTATCGATGACAGGGGGCAATAATTCACCCCTCCACTTT
NA NA TRBJ1-2 TRBV27 CASSRSGAPYGYTF TGTGCCAGCAGCCGTAGCGGGGCCCCATATGGCTACACCTTC
NA NA TRBJ2-3 TRBV4-2 CASSQQSGPEVDTQYF TGTGCCAGCAGCCAACAAAGCGGTCCTGAGGTAGATACGCAGTATTTT
TRBD1 NA TRBJ1-4 TRBV5-1 CASSLGPDRRMEKLFF TGCGCCAGCAGCTTGGGACCGGACAGGAGAATGGAAAAACTGTTTTTT
TRBD2 NA TRBJ2-5 TRBV7-2 CASSFIGGGQETQYF TGTGCCAGCAGCTTTATCGGGGGGGGGCAAGAGACCCAGTACTTC
TRBD2 NA TRBJ2-7 TRBV3-1/TRBV3-2 CASSQRGGPGEQYF TGTGCCAGCAGCCAGCGGGGAGGGCCAGGGGAGCAGTACTTC
NA NA TRBJ2-3 TRBV4-2 CASSWGGPSTDTQYF TGTGCCAGCAGCTGGGGGGGCCCTAGCACAGATACGCAGTATTTT
NA NA TRBJ2-3 TRBV6-5 CASSPPEGGKYF TGTGCCAGCAGTCCCCCTGAGGGGGGGAAGTATTTT
NA NA TRBJ2-3 TRBV9 CASSVDPSTDTQYF TGTGCCAGCAGCGTAGATCCATCCACAGATACGCAGTATTTT
NA few TRBJ1-2 TRBV30 CAWSVGGPRGYTF TGTGCCTGGAGTGTAGGTGGTCCTAGGGGCTACACCTTC
NA NA TRBJ1-1 TRBV12-2 CASRFYTTAFTEAFF TGTGCAAGTCGCTTCTATACGACAGCTTTCACTGAAGCTTTCTTT
NA NA TRBJ2-5 TRBV7-2 CASSSTPGQETQYF TGTGCCAGCAGCTCCACCCCAGGCCAAGAGACCCAGTACTTC
NA few TRBJ1-1 TRBV5-1 CASSLRIQGVNTEAFF TGCGCCAGCAGCTTGCGAATACAGGGCGTGAACACTGAAGCTTTCTTT
TRBD2 NA TRBJ2-1 TRBV5-1 CASSLGSSGIYNEQFF TGCGCCAGCAGCTTGGGGAGTAGCGGGATCTACAATGAGCAGTTCTTC
NA NA TRBJ2-2 TRBV9 CASSVLAANTGELFF TGTGCCAGCAGCGTTCTAGCAGCGAACACCGGGGAGCTGTTTTTT
NA NA TRBJ2-2 TRBV3-1/TRBV3-2 CASSLIRETRSPGELFF TGTGCCAGCAGTCTAATCCGGGAGACCAGATCGCCCGGGGAGCTGTTTTTT
NA NA TRBJ1-5 TRBV28 CASSSGGSNQPQHF TGTGCCAGCAGTTCCGGGGGAAGCAATCAGCCCCAGCATTTT
NA NA TRBJ1-1 TRBV5-4 CASSLAGSGRAFF TGTGCCAGCAGCTTGGCCGGGTCGGGGAGGGCTTTCTTT
NA NA TRBJ1-5 TRBV7-8 CASSLKGGDQPQHF TGTGCCAGCAGCTTAAAAGGGGGTGATCAGCCCCAGCATTTT
NA NA TRBJ1-2 TRBV28 CASRGLYGYTF TGTGCCAGCAGGGGCCTCTATGGCTACACCTTC
TRBD2 NA TRBJ2-1 TRBV5-8 CASSLEASGSYNEQFF TGTGCCAGCAGCTTGGAGGCTAGCGGGAGCTACAATGAGCAGTTCTTC
NA NA TRBJ2-3 TRBV21-1 CASSKNTKGGTDTQYF TGTGCCAGCAGCAAAAACACGAAAGGGGGCACAGATACGCAGTATTTT
NA once TRBJ2-7 TRBV28 CASSTQGHEQYF TGTGCCAGCAGTACACAGGGTCACGAGCAGTACTTC
NA once TRBJ1-1 TRBV10-2 CASSNGGGNTEAFF TGCGCCAGCAGTAACGGCGGGGGGAACACTGAAGCTTTCTTT
TRBD1 NA TRBJ2-6 TRBV7-8 CASSGTASGANVLTF TGTGCCAGCAGCGGGACAGCGTCTGGGGCCAACGTCCTGACTTTC
TRBD2 NA TRBJ2-2 TRBV19 CASSRLAGGVGELFF TGTGCCAGTAGTAGACTAGCGGGGGGAGTCGGGGAGCTGTTTTTT
TRBD2 NA TRBJ2-7 TRBV4-1 CASRTSSGETYEQYF TGCGCCAGCCGGACTTCTAGCGGGGAGACCTACGAGCAGTACTTC
TRBD2 NA TRBJ2-7 TRBV27 CASRRGGGQSYEQYF TGTGCCAGCAGACGGGGGGGCGGCCAATCCTACGAGCAGTACTTC
TRBD1 NA TRBJ2-1 TRBV4-1 CASSQGQGRDEQFF TGCGCCAGCAGCCAGGGACAGGGTAGGGATGAGCAGTTCTTC
TRBD1 NA TRBJ1-2 TRBV14 CASSQWNRGHGGYTF TGTGCCAGCAGCCAATGGAACAGGGGGCATGGGGGCTACACCTTC
TRBD1 NA TRBJ1-6 TRBV19 CASSFGQGSPNSPLHF TGTGCCAGTAGTTTCGGACAGGGGAGCCCTAATTCACCCCTCCACTTT